What follows describes a single T cell receptor beta chain. Its antigen target is currently unknown. Nothing much larger sits one base from this clone, and base qualities are not available. This specimen's time point label, interpreted: baseline before first vaccination. Read against the paper, the sample's treatment or condition label means: meningococcal conjugate vaccine given as trial control. Vaccinee samples came from UK trials COV001 and COV002, including a single-blind randomized controlled phase 2/3 trial of AZD1222 (ChAdOx1 nCoV-19) in healthy adults. Trial participant PBMC samples were collected at day 0 and day 28 after the second dose for TCRbeta chain sequencing. The data stem from a study of T cell responses to AZD1222 COVID-19 vaccine (dated by TCRdb to about 2021). For context, the study as a whole: A total of more than 230 trial participants underwent TCR sequencing, of whom around 200 received two doses of AZD1222 and roughly 25 received two doses of the MenACWY control vaccine. Trial participants were enrolled by age into 18-55, 56-69 and 70-plus year subgroups, with 148, 28 and 57 TCR-sequenced participants respectively. Summary of the overall study and its limitations: Conclusions about previously exposed vaccinees are limited because only a handful of AZD1222 recipients were SARS-CoV-2 seropositive at baseline. In the small 56-69-year group, the increase in depth fell short of significance, most likely because of low power. Spike-specific TCR breadth and depth rose significantly after two AZD1222 doses compared with day 0 and with MenACWY recipients. Most participants were white British and females outnumbered males, and the authors suggested that clonal diversity may have been underestimated. No day 14 peak-response samples were available, so repertoires were characterized only after the peak T cell response. The whole spike protein was spanned by vaccine-associated CD4 TCRs, and dominant responses were seen in regions 160-218 and 743-854. Reportedly, close to half of the unique spike-specific TCRs recognized epitopes lying outside the regions that are mutated in the B.1.351 and B.1.1.7 variants.

Sequences SGHNT (CDR1) and YENEEA (CDR2) are obtained from the germline V gene. Trimming leaves V shorter by 4 bases and J shorter by 4 bases, with the junction holding 13 bases beyond the gene matches. There are 17 amino acids in the CDR3, from cysteine to phenylalanine inclusive. This entry keeps only the CDR3 DNA: 51 bases, framed from base 1. The CDR3 regions of human TCRbeta chains were analyzed by immunosequencing. The authors' analysis ran thus. TCRs in the repertoires were compared against a reference library of SARS-CoV-2-specific TCRs that had been generated with the MIRA antigen-specificity platform. Breadth meant the fraction of unique TCRs that were SARS-CoV-2-associated, whereas depth meant the fraction of total T cells that were SARS-CoV-2-associated. Using the MIRA data, each spike-specific TCR was assigned both to the spike region to which the TCR was reactive and to a CD4 or CD8 class. Log10-transformed breadth and depth values were compared by one-way ANOVA with Sidak's multiple comparisons tests. The immuneACCESS repertoire file appears here via TCRdb, limited to in-frame rearrangements. These files lack a portion of the clones; in checked studies, under half of the deficit traces to unresolved V genes, and the cause of the others is not known. The D gene and trimming were derived from the DNA, and the V and J assignments and clone size from that table. In all, the sample holds roughly 150,000 clones, and about 87% of those were seen once. Around 3.4% of the sample goes to the ten largest clones.

This clonotype originated in an adult in good health. The chain employs TRBV11-3 and TRBJ2-5; TRBD2 aligns with 9 central bases. Sequenced material: peripheral blood, taken on day 0 of MenACWY control vaccination. The nucleotides read TGTGCCAGCAGCTCCTTTGGAGCGGGGGGAGGGCGAGAGACCCAGTACTTC. This sequence encodes CASSSFGAGGGRETQYF.